This T cell receptor (beta chain) emerged from a study of T cells in women clearing cervical HPV infection. Study information: For cases, blood was sampled a median about 160 days after lesion detection, interquartile range roughly 85 to 200 days.

As regards this clone: The sequence runs out 3 residues before the end of the CDR3; the remainder is reconstructed from the germline J gene.

Each participant carried one incident cervical HPV16 infection only. The CDR3 length is 15 residues. V was shortened by 4 bases and J by 1 base, with 13 bases between the two germline ends. Germline assignment: CDR1 LNHDA and CDR2 SQIVND (reference sequence). Here immunoSEQ multiplex PCR was the method, and the copy in TCRdb shows in-frame clones only, minus some. This specimen shows about 23,000 clones; the ten leading clones hold 20% to 25%. The chain links TRBV19 to TRBJ1-1, with a tentative D call TRBD1 (6 bases). The sequencing sample was made of blood buffy coat. This clonotype originated in a woman aged 18 to 75 with a cervical HPV16 infection that either progressed to CIN3+ or cleared (not recorded which). The CDR3 reads CASSNTGTTNTEAFF. Incomplete CDR3 DNA: TGTGCCAGTAGTAACACCGGGACAACGAACACTGAA.